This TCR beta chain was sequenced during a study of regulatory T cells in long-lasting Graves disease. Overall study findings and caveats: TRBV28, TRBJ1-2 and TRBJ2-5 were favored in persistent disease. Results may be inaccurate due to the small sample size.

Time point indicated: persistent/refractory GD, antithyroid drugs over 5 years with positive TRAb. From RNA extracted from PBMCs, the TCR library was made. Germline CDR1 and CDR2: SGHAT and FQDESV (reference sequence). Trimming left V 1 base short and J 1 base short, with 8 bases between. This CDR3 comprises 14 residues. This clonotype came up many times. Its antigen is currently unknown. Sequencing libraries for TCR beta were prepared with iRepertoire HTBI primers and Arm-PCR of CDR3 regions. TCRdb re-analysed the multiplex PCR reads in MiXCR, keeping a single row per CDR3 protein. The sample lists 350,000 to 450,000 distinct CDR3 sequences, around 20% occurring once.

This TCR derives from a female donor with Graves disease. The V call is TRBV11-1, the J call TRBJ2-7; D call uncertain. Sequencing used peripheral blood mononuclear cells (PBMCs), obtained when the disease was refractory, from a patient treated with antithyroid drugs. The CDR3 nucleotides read TGTGCCAGCAGCTTAGGGCTGATTTCCTACGAGCAGTACTTC. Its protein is CASSLGLISYEQYF.